This T cell receptor (beta chain) was observed in a study of T cell repertoires in cytomegalovirus infection. TCRdb used MiXCR to reprocess the reads, holding one entry per CDR3 protein. Here the sample spans about 830,000 distinct CDR3 sequences, less than 35% being singletons. This CDR3 has 16 amino acids. CDR1 and CDR2 from the germline V gene are LGHNA and YNFKEQ. Trimming left V 8 bases short and J 1 base short, with 18 bases between. Study outcomes and limitations: HLA-C-restricted CMV-specific TCR beta clonotypes prevailed in the ex vivo response.

This clonotype turned up a few times. Its antigen remains unidentified. The chain uses TRBV4-2 and TRBJ1-5; tentative D call: TRBD1 (5 bases). Sequencing used cultured CD8+ T cells from PBMCs, obtained from culture after CMV antigen stimulation. This clonotype originated in a human donor in good health (CMV status not recorded). Some clones in this sample may be carry-over from other donors' samples. Here the CDR3 reads CASRPGGIGSNQPQHF. As DNA, the CDR3 is TGTGCCAGCCGCCCGGGGGGGATCGGAAGCAATCAGCCCCAGCATTTT.